The clone carrying this T cell receptor (beta chain) was seen a handful of times. The antigen is undetermined. This sample was included in a study of response to subunit inactivated influenza vaccine. Study-wide results and caveats: The authors offered the suggestion that each seasonal influenza vaccination recruits few new T cells.

The CDR3 is 15 amino acids. V lost 2 bases, J lost 3 bases, and 14 bases lay in between. CDR1 is MNHEY, CDR2 SVGAGI, per germline. TCRdb re-analysed the RT-PCR reads in MiXCR, keeping a single row per CDR3 protein. The data hold a few hundred thousand distinct CDR3 sequences, with 13% to 15% observed a single time. The TCR comes from a man aged 45-65 years who received an inactivated influenza vaccine. The sample in question was PBMCs from blood, obtained 11 to 12 days after vaccination. V usage is TRBV6-5 and J usage is TRBJ2-7, with D tentatively TRBD2 (6 bases). The DNA for the CDR3 is TGTGCCAGCAGTTACGGGGACTTCCGAGACTACGAGCAGTACTTC. This encodes CASSYGDFRDYEQYF.